The rows below give T cell receptor beta chains drawn from one sample of a study of cytomegalovirus exposure and HLA in healthy donors. Libraries were prepared by immunoSEQ multiplex PCR; TCRdb keeps only in-frame clonotypes and omits some of them. The top ten hold about 1.9% of the sample, which has under 110,000 clones, 60% to 75% seen once. The sample taken for sequencing was PBMCs. The receptors originated from a woman aged 40 to 49 in good health and CMV-seronegative. The CDR3 runs from the conserved cysteine through the conserved F or W. D genes are given only for firm matches. Rows may omit the clone size; those that give it use once, few, many or a size class.

V gene	D gene	J gene	clone size	CDR3 DNA	CDR3 protein
TRBV29-1	NA	TRBJ1-1	NA	TGCAGCGTTGGGGGAGGTACGAACACTGAAGCTTTCTTT	CSVGGGTNTEAFF
TRBV6-1	NA	TRBJ2-7	few	TGTGCCAGCAGTATTGGACAGCTCTACGAGCAGTACTTC	CASSIGQLYEQYF
TRBV19	NA	TRBJ2-5	NA	TGTGCCAGTAGTGCGACGACAGATTCGGGAGAGACCCAGTACTTC	CASSATTDSGETQYF
TRBV14	NA	TRBJ2-5	NA	TGTGCCAGCAGCCCAGCGTACCAAGAGACCCAGTACTTC	CASSPAYQETQYF
TRBV10-3	TRBD1	TRBJ2-5	NA	TGTGCCATCAGATCGGACAGGGACCAAGAGACCCAGTACTTC	CAIRSDRDQETQYF
TRBV10-3	NA	TRBJ2-2	NA	TGTGCCATCAGTGAGTCTGGCAGGGGGGACACCGGGGAGCTGTTTTTT	CAISESGRGDTGELFF
TRBV27	NA	TRBJ1-2	NA	TGTGCCAGCAGCCTGGGGGGGGCGCAATATGGCTACACCTTC	CASSLGGAQYGYTF
TRBV6-6	NA	TRBJ2-2	NA	TGTGCCAGCGAAAGGGGGTTTGACACCGGGGAGCTGTTTTTT	CASERGFDTGELFF
TRBV14	TRBD1	TRBJ2-7	NA	TGTGCCAGCAGCCAAACAGGGGAGCCCTCCTACGAGCAGTACTTC	CASSQTGEPSYEQYF
TRBV11-2	TRBD1	TRBJ2-7	NA	TGTGCCAGCAGCATACTCACAGGGGGATCCTACGAGCAGTACTTC	CASSILTGGSYEQYF
TRBV2	TRBD2	TRBJ2-1	few	TGTGCCAGCAGTGTATCGACTAGCGGGAGTGTCTTAGTGAGGAATGAGCAGTTCTTC	CASSVSTSGSVLVRNEQFF
TRBV19	TRBD2	TRBJ2-1	NA	TGTGCCAGTAGTATCTTCGCTAGCGGGGACTCCTACAATGAGCAGTTCTTC	CASSIFASGDSYNEQFF
TRBV19	TRBD2	TRBJ2-7	NA	TGTGCCAGTAGTTTCCTAGCGGGGTCCTACGAGCAGTACTTC	CASSFLAGSYEQYF
TRBV27	NA	TRBJ2-4	NA	TGTGCCAGCAGTTTATCGTCAGGAAACATTCAGTACTTC	CASSLSSGNIQYF
TRBV9	NA	TRBJ1-4	NA	TGTGCCAGCAGCGTGGACGGTCGCCGGGAGGAAAAACTGTTTTTT	CASSVDGRREEKLFF
TRBV15	NA	TRBJ2-1	NA	TGTGCCACTAAGGCCGGACAGCAAAACAATGAGCAGTTCTTC	CATKAGQQNNEQFF
TRBV7-2	NA	TRBJ2-5	NA	TGTGCCAGCAGCTTAGACGGGAAAGGCCCAGAGACCCAGTACTTC	CASSLDGKGPETQYF
TRBV14	NA	TRBJ1-1	NA	TGTGCCAGCAGCCAATTGGGGCCCTGGGGTACTGAAGCTTTCTTT	CASSQLGPWGTEAFF
TRBV21-1	NA	TRBJ2-7	once	TGTGCCAGCAGCCCTTTGTGCCTTCCGACAGTTTACGAGCAGTACTTC	CASSPLCLPTVYEQYF
TRBV19	NA	TRBJ1-5	NA	TGTGCCAGTAACATCGCAGGCAATCAGCCCCAGCATTTT	CASNIAGNQPQHF
TRBV4-2	TRBD2	TRBJ2-7	NA	TGTGCCAGCAGCCAAGAAACCGGGAGGACAACCTACGAGCAGTACTTC	CASSQETGRTTYEQYF
TRBV19	NA	TRBJ1-2	NA	TGTGCCAGTAGTATTCAGGGTTATGGCTACACCTTC	CASSIQGYGYTF
TRBV27	TRBD2	TRBJ2-2	few	TGTGCCAGCAGTTTAAACCTAGCGGCATACACCGGGGAGCTGTTTTTT	CASSLNLAAYTGELFF
TRBV11-2	TRBD2	TRBJ2-6	NA	TGTGCCAGCATGCAGGGGACTAGCCTAAGCTGGGTCGGGGCCAACGTCCTGACTTTC	CASMQGTSLSWVGANVLTF
TRBV28	TRBD1	TRBJ1-5	NA	TGTGCCAGCAAACCTCGGACAGGATATAGCAATCAGCCCCAGCATTTT	CASKPRTGYSNQPQHF
TRBV5-1	NA	TRBJ1-3	NA	TGCGCCAGCAGCTTGGGACAGAGGTCAGACGCTGGAAACACCATATATTTT	CASSLGQRSDAGNTIYF
TRBV4-1	TRBD2	TRBJ2-2	NA	TGCGCCAGCAGCCAAGACCCTAGCGGGGCGAACACCGGGGAGCTGTTTTTT	CASSQDPSGANTGELFF
TRBV19	TRBD2	TRBJ2-3	NA	TGTGCCAGTAGGACCGGGACTAAAGGCACAGATACGCAGTATTTT	CASRTGTKGTDTQYF
TRBV11-1	TRBD1	TRBJ2-3	NA	TGTGCCAGCGCAGGACAGGGGGCGCATGGTACGCAGTATTTT	CASAGQGAHGTQYF
TRBV7-8	NA	TRBJ1-1	NA	TGTGCCAGCAGCCCGACAGACAGGAACACTGAAGCTTTCTTT	CASSPTDRNTEAFF
TRBV2	NA	TRBJ2-3	NA	TGTGCCAGCAGCTCGAGCCGAGACTACACAGATACGCAGTATTTT	CASSSSRDYTDTQYF
TRBV29-1	NA	TRBJ2-3	NA	TGCAGCCTCGGGGGCACAGATACGCAGTATTTT	CSLGGTDTQYF